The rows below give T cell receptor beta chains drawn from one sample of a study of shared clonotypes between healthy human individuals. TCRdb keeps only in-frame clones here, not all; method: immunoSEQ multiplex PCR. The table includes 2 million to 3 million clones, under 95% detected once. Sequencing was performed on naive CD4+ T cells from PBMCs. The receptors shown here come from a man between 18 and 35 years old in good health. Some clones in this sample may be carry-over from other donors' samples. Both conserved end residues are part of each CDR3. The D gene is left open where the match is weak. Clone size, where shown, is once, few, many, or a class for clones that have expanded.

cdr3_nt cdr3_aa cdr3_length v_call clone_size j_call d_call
TGCGCCAGCAGCTTTACGGGGGCGACCACCGGGGAGCTGTTTTTT CASSFTGATTGELFF 15 TRBV5-1 . TRBJ2-2 .
TGTGCCAGCAGTGAAGCCCTAAGGGGAGTTTATGGCTACACCTTC CASSEALRGVYGYTF 15 TRBV6-1 . TRBJ1-2 .
TGTGCCAGCAAGGACCCTTCTAGCAATCAGCCCCAGCATTTT CASKDPSSNQPQHF 14 TRBV28 . TRBJ1-5 .
TGTGCCAGCAGCAAGAAGGGATTTCGTTACGAGCAGTACTTC CASSKKGFRYEQYF 14 TRBV21-1 . TRBJ2-7 .
TGCAGCGTTTCCGTAGGGACAGGGATCTATGGCTACACCTTC CSVSVGTGIYGYTF 14 TRBV29-1 . TRBJ1-2 TRBD1
TGTGCCAGCAGCCCCGGAGCTCAGGACGAAAAACTGTTTTTT CASSPGAQDEKLFF 14 TRBV7-9 . TRBJ1-4 .
TGTGCCAGCAGTCCGAGGACAGGGTTAAATGAAGCTTTCTTT CASSPRTGLNEAFF 14 TRBV27 . TRBJ1-1 TRBD1
TGTGCCAGCAGCGCCGGGGCACCGAACACCGGGGAGCTGTTTTTT CASSAGAPNTGELFF 15 TRBV9 . TRBJ2-2 .
TGCAGCGTAGGAGGGGGGTTGACGCAGTATTTT CSVGGGLTQYF 11 TRBV29-1 . TRBJ2-3 .
TGTGCCAGCAGCACCCCAACAGGGTCCAACGAGCAGTTCTTC CASSTPTGSNEQFF 14 TRBV7-9 . TRBJ2-1 .
TGTGCCAGCAGCGGCACTAGAGGGGCGGAGACCCAGTACTTC CASSGTRGAETQYF 14 TRBV11-1 . TRBJ2-5 .
TGCGCCAGCAGCTTGGGGGCCCAGTTGACTGAAGCTTTCTTT CASSLGAQLTEAFF 14 TRBV5-1 . TRBJ1-1 .
TGTGCCAGCAGCAATGGGGGCCAGCAGTACTTC CASSNGGQQYF 11 TRBV7-2 . TRBJ2-7 .
TGTGCCAGCAGCCCATTTCAAAAACATGACACCGGGGAGCTGTTTTTT CASSPFQKHDTGELFF 16 TRBV27 . TRBJ2-2 .
TGTGCCAGCAGTGAAGCCGCAGCAAGAACTAATGAAAAACTGTTTTTT CASSEAAARTNEKLFF 16 TRBV2 . TRBJ1-4 .
TGTGCCAGCAGCTTAGAGGGAGCAACTAATGAAAAACTGTTTTTT CASSLEGATNEKLFF 15 TRBV7-8 . TRBJ1-4 .
TGTGCCAGCACCACTCAGGGGTTAAGGAACACTGAAGCTTTCTTT CASTTQGLRNTEAFF 15 TRBV2 . TRBJ1-1 .
TGTGCCAGCAGCTCCCTGGACCGAGTAGGTGAAAAACTGTTTTTT CASSSLDRVGEKLFF 15 TRBV7-6 . TRBJ1-4 .
TGTGCCAGTAGCCCAAAGGCCCTTTTGTCTTATGGCTACACCTTC CASSPKALLSYGYTF 15 TRBV19 . TRBJ1-2 .
TGTGCCAGCACACCCAGGGGGGCCCCCTACAATGAGCAGTTCTTC CASTPRGAPYNEQFF 15 TRBV9 once TRBJ2-1 .
TGTGCCAGCAGCTTAAGGAAATGGGACAAAAGCAATCAGCCCCAGCATTTT CASSLRKWDKSNQPQHF 17 TRBV7-8 . TRBJ1-5 .
TGTGCCAGCACCGGGAGCTCCTACAATGAGCAGTTCTTC CASTGSSYNEQFF 13 TRBV18 once TRBJ2-1 .
TGTGCCAGCAGCTTGGCAGGGAACACTGAAGCTTTCTTT CASSLAGNTEAFF 13 TRBV5-6 . TRBJ1-1 .
TGTGCCAGCAGCTTATTAGGGGACAGAGTTGCGGATGAGCAGTTCTTC CASSLLGDRVADEQFF 16 TRBV7-9 . TRBJ2-1 TRBD1
TGCGCCAGCAGCCCTGGGGGCAATCAGCCCCAGCATTTT CASSPGGNQPQHF 13 TRBV4-1 . TRBJ1-5 .